Sequencing of this T cell receptor (beta chain) was carried out in a study of blood T cell repertoires in COVID-19. On the study more broadly: Collection of acute and convalescent COVID-19 samples took place in the United States, Italy and Spain. In each case, the material was cDNA or gDNA derived from T cells, B-cell-depleted T cells, or PBMCs.

Trimming removed 0 bases from V and 5 bases from J, with 11 bases in between. CDR1 is MNHNS, CDR2 SASEGT, per germline. The CDR3 is made up of 15 amino acids. Authors' processing steps: For nucleated cells, counts were estimated from reference gene primer amplification. The method was immunoSEQ multiplex PCR; TCRdb's version includes in-frame clones alone and lacks a portion of them. V and J calls and clone size come straight from that table; D and trimming were deduced from the DNA. Counted here are under 200,000 clones, about 86% occurring once; the ten biggest clones make up approximately 15%. The J gene is TRBJ1-5, the V gene TRBV6-1; no firm D call. This TCR came from a man aged 25 to 40 with active or convalescent COVID-19. The sample taken for sequencing was peripheral blood. The CDR3 region is CASSEATLGDQPQHF. The CDR3 DNA reads TGTGCCAGCAGTGAAGCTACCTTGGGCGATCAGCCCCAGCATTTT.